These T cell receptor beta chains were read from a single sample in a study of cytomegalovirus exposure and HLA in healthy donors. Only in-frame clones appear in the TCRdb table, and some are missing; sequencing was by immunoSEQ multiplex PCR. The sample includes 140,000 or so clones, around 75% of them seen just once. Sequenced sample: PBMCs. The receptor set was obtained from a woman aged 30 to 39 in good health and CMV-seronegative. Both conserved end residues are part of each CDR3. D genes are given only for firm matches. For some rows the clone size is stated as once, few or many, or as a class when expanded; others skip it.

d_call	v_call	clone_size	j_call	cdr3_nt	cdr3_aa
TRBD2	TRBV7-2	once	TRBJ2-1	TGTGCCAGCAGCTTCACTAGCGGGGATCGTAATGAGCAGTTCTTC	CASSFTSGDRNEQFF
.	TRBV9	.	TRBJ2-3	TGTGCCAGCAGCGCTGGACAGTCCCCAGATACGCAGTATTTT	CASSAGQSPDTQYF
.	TRBV6-9	few	TRBJ1-2	TGTGCCAGCAGTTATTCCTTTAGGGCCCAGGAGGAGGCTAACTATGGCTACACCTTC	CASSYSFRAQEEANYGYTF
.	TRBV2	.	TRBJ2-1	TGTGCCAGCAGAAACCCCTCCGGGTCCCACAATGAGCAGTTCTTC	CASRNPSGSHNEQFF
.	TRBV29-1	.	TRBJ1-2	TGCAGCGTTGAAGGGGAGCAGACTACTTATGGCTACACCTTC	CSVEGEQTTYGYTF
TRBD2	TRBV28	few	TRBJ2-1	TGTGCCAGCAGTTATATAAGTCCAGGACTAGCGGGAGGACACAATGAGCAGTTCTTC	CASSYISPGLAGGHNEQFF
.	TRBV29-1	.	TRBJ1-1	TGCAGCGTTGTTTGGGCTCCCGACACTGAAGCTTTCTTT	CSVVWAPDTEAFF
TRBD2	TRBV28	.	TRBJ2-5	TGTGCCAGCAGTCTTAACGGACTAGCCCAAGAGACCCAGTACTTC	CASSLNGLAQETQYF
TRBD2	TRBV7-6	.	TRBJ2-2	TGTGCCAGCAGCTTAGTAGCGGGGGGGCCTATCACCGGGGAGCTGTTTTTT	CASSLVAGGPITGELFF
.	TRBV7-7	.	TRBJ2-1	TGTGCTAGCAGCTTGGAGCGGGTGGGTGAGCAGTTCTTC	CASSLERVGEQFF
.	TRBV7-8	.	TRBJ1-6	TGTGCCAGCAGCCCCGGACAGTCGCAATCACCCCTCCACTTT	CASSPGQSQSPLHF
.	TRBV6-1	.	TRBJ2-6	TGTGCCAGCAGTTCCACTGGGGCCAACGTCCTGACTTTC	CASSSTGANVLTF
.	TRBV9	.	TRBJ2-3	TGTGCCAGCAGCCCAGGGGACACAGATACGCAGTATTTT	CASSPGDTDTQYF
.	TRBV19	.	TRBJ1-2	TGTGCCAGTACGCCCGGGACAATCAACTATGGCTACACCTTC	CASTPGTINYGYTF
TRBD1	TRBV6-5	.	TRBJ1-6	TGTGCCAGCTTACGGACAGGGTATTCACCCCTCCACTTT	CASLRTGYSPLHF
.	TRBV11-1	.	TRBJ2-5	TGTGCCAGCAGTTCTAGCTCATTTGGGCAGACCCAGTACTTC	CASSSSSFGQTQYF
TRBD1	TRBV27	.	TRBJ1-2	TGTGCCAGCAGGTTAACGACAGGGCTACGCTATGGCTACACCTTC	CASRLTTGLRYGYTF
.	TRBV28	.	TRBJ2-3	TGTGCCAGCAGTTCATTTACTACTAGCACAGATACGCAGTATTTT	CASSSFTTSTDTQYF
.	TRBV19	.	TRBJ2-4	TGTGCCAGTAGTAGGAGAGGGGCGCTCTCGGTGGGAGGCATTCAGTACTTC	CASSRRGALSVGGIQYF
.	TRBV7-2	few	TRBJ2-5	TGTGCCACTACCCAGGACTACGGGGAGACCCAGTACTTC	CATTQDYGETQYF
.	TRBV2	.	TRBJ2-1	TGTGCCAGCAGTGACTATCGGGTAGACAATGAGCAGTTCTTC	CASSDYRVDNEQFF
.	TRBV28	.	TRBJ1-4	TGTGCCAGCAGTTTAGGGGGGGCGCGCGAAAAACTGTTTTTT	CASSLGGAREKLFF
.	TRBV5-1	.	TRBJ2-3	TGCGCCAGCAGCCCACTAGAGGCTGGCGCAGATACGCAGTATTTT	CASSPLEAGADTQYF
TRBD1	TRBV18	.	TRBJ2-1	TGTGCCAGCTTTTCCAGGGGGTCAAGAGACACCTACAATGAGCAGTTCTTC	CASFSRGSRDTYNEQFF
.	TRBV2	few	TRBJ1-2	TGTGCCAGCAGTGAAGGCAGGTTAGATGGCTACACCTTC	CASSEGRLDGYTF
.	TRBV5-1	.	TRBJ1-4	TGCGCCAGCAGCCTCCAGAGGGGCGGGGGTGAAAAACTGTTTTTT	CASSLQRGGGEKLFF
.	TRBV28	.	TRBJ1-5	TGTGCCAGCAGTTTAGCTTCAGGGGGCAATCAGCCCCAGCATTTT	CASSLASGGNQPQHF
.	TRBV29-1	.	TRBJ2-7	TGCAGCGTTGGGGCTGGGGGCGCGGGTCGGTACGAGCAGTACTTC	CSVGAGGAGRYEQYF
.	TRBV2	.	TRBJ2-5	TGTGCCAGCACCATCACAGAGTACCAAGAGACCCAGTACTTC	CASTITEYQETQYF
.	TRBV19	.	TRBJ2-6	TGTGCCAGTAGTATAGGAACAGGCTCTGGGGCCAACGTCCTGACTTTC	CASSIGTGSGANVLTF
.	TRBV7-3	.	TRBJ1-2	TGTGCCAGCAGCCCAGGCCCGGCGGGGAAGGGCTACACCTTC	CASSPGPAGKGYTF
.	TRBV5-1	.	TRBJ2-3	TGCGCCAGCAGCTTGGTTGGCGGGGATAGCACAGATACGCAGTATTTT	CASSLVGGDSTDTQYF
.	TRBV6-5	.	TRBJ1-3	TGTGCCAGCAGTTCATCCAGCTCTGGAAACACCATATATTTT	CASSSSSSGNTIYF